The 13 T cell receptor beta chains given below trace back to one sample, sequenced in a study of a mutant IDH1 vaccine in newly diagnosed glioma. Their recognized antigens are unknown. Here immunoSEQ multiplex PCR was the method, and the copy in TCRdb shows in-frame clones only, minus some. The table shows 40,000 to 65,000 clones, with about 77% occurring only once. Time point denoted: week 5, during vaccination. The content of each vaccine dose was 300 ug of mutant IDH1 20-mer peptide, and topical imiquimod accompanied it. Here the sequenced sample was PBMCs, taken from a glioma patient whose treatment included an IDH1 peptide vaccine. These receptors all come from a woman in her thirties or forties with glioma.

The rearrangement joins TRBV2 to TRBJ2-5, with D possibly TRBD2 on 5 matching bases. The CDR3 has 15 residues. Deletions cut 4 bases from V and 2 bases from J, with 14 bases between. Per the germline V gene, CDR1 is SNHLY and CDR2 is FYNNEI. The CDR3 sequence is CASSVDGGEQETQYF. The CDR3, as DNA: TGTGCCAGCAGTGTAGATGGAGGCGAGCAAGAGACCCAGTACTTC.

J is TRBJ1-3 and V is TRBV6-5, with TRBD1 identical over 7 bases. This CDR3 has 16 amino acids. Germline-derived CDR1 and CDR2 are MNHEY and SVGAGI. V lost 0 bases to trimming and J lost 1 base; unmatched junction nucleotides: 3. The CDR3 loop reads CASSYSGQTSGNTIYF. CDR3 nucleotide sequence: TGTGCCAGCAGTTACTCGGGACAGACTTCTGGAAACACCATATATTTT.

The chain employs TRBV15 and TRBJ1-5; D is unclear. Germline CDR1 is LNHNV and CDR2 is YYDKDF (reference sequence). CDR3 length: 17 residues. Between the trimmed V and J ends, which lost 1 base and 0 bases, there was a span of 13 bases. The CDR3 nucleotides are TGTGCCACCAGCAGAGCCCGGACGGGGAATAGCAATCAGCCCCAGCATTTT. Translating it yields CATSRARTGNSNQPQHF. Full variable domain (remainder filled in from reference TRBV15 and TRBJ1-5): DAMVIQNPRYQVTQFGKPVTLSCSQTLNHNVMYWYQQKSSQAPKLLFHYYDKDFNNEADTPDNFQSRRPNTSFCFLDIRSPGLGDTAMYLCATSRARTGNSNQPQHFGDGTRLSIL.

This chain links TRBV6-5 with TRBJ2-3; 7 bases are a match to TRBD1. The germline gives CDR1 MNHEY, CDR2 SVGAGI. V trimming: 7 bases; J trimming: 7 bases; junction bases outside the gene matches: 11. There are 14 residues in the CDR3. CDR3 protein: CASTEKGAPNTQYF. CDR3 coding DNA: TGTGCCAGCACCGAGAAGGGGGCCCCAAATACGCAGTATTTT.

This clone was seen a single time. The chain recombines TRBV9 with TRBJ1-3, with TRBD1 identical over 8 bases. This CDR3 has 16 amino acids. Germline V gives CDR1 SGDLS, CDR2 YYNGEE. V trimming: 2 bases; J trimming: 1 base; junction bases outside the gene matches: 5. The CDR3 loop is CASSVGTGWSGNTIYF. The CDR3 DNA follows: TGTGCCAGCAGCGTTGGGACAGGTTGGTCTGGAAACACCATATATTTT.

The V and J genes are TRBV10-1 and TRBJ1-2; TRBD1 aligns across 9 bases. Trimming cost V 7 bases and J 4 bases; bases outside gene matches: 13. The germline gives CDR1 WNHNN, CDR2 SYGVQD (reference sequence). The CDR3 contains 16 residues. The CDR3 sequence: CASTRFRTGAGYGYTF. The DNA of the CDR3 is TGCGCCAGCACCCGATTTCGGACAGGGGCAGGCTATGGCTACACCTTC.

The rearrangement joins TRBV19 to TRBJ1-1, with 8 bases matching TRBD1. Losses at the gene ends were 8 bases for V and 4 bases for J; bases not matched to a gene: 15. Germline V gives CDR1 LNHDA, CDR2 SQIVND (reference sequence). This CDR3 comprises 16 residues. The CDR3 nucleotides read TGTGCCAGTTCCCTACCATTACAGGGGGGGAGCACTGAAGCTTTCTTT. This codes for CASSLPLQGGSTEAFF.

This chain uses TRBV2 with TRBJ2-7; D perhaps matches TRBD1 (7 bases). Germline assignment: CDR1 SNHLY and CDR2 FYNNEI. Trimming removed 6 bases at V and 5 bases at J, with 14 bases between. The CDR3 runs to 13 residues. CDR3 DNA: TGTGCCAGCAGCAGGGGGGCGGTAAACGAGCAGTACTTC. This encodes CASSRGAVNEQYF.

V gene TRBV18 combines with J gene TRBJ1-1; 7 bases line up with TRBD1. The CDR3 spans 18 residues. V was pared by 1 base and J by 0 bases, with 11 bases of the junction left unmatched. Germline CDR1 reads KGHSH; CDR2 reads LQKENI. Here the CDR3 reads CASSPRSAGGGMNTEAFF. CDR3 coding DNA: TGTGCCAGCTCACCACGATCCGCCGGAGGGGGCATGAACACTGAAGCTTTCTTT.

The J gene is TRBJ2-7, the V gene TRBV21-1. TRBV21-1 is recorded as a pseudogene. The CDR3 runs to 15 residues. The CDR3 is CASSFPGASSYEQYF. CDR3 DNA sequence: TGTGCCAGCAGCTTCCCGGGGGCCAGCTCCTACGAGCAGTACTTC.

This rearrangement joins TRBV2 to TRBJ1-1, with D possibly TRBD1 on 5 matching bases. From germline, CDR1 is SNHLY and CDR2 FYNNEI. Between the trimmed V and J ends, which lost 7 bases and 0 bases, there was a span of 9 bases. The CDR3 is 13 amino acids. The CDR3 DNA reads TGTGCCAGCATGACAGAACTGAACACTGAAGCTTTCTTT. Encoded protein: CASMTELNTEAFF.

V is TRBV6-4 and J is TRBJ1-2; no definite D call. Germline values: CDR1 MRHNA, CDR2 SNTAGT. Trimming stripped 0 bases from V and 4 bases from J, with 6 bases between. The CDR3 has 13 residues. CDR3 amino acids: CASSDSMSYGYTF. The DNA of the CDR3 is TGTGCCAGCAGTGACTCGATGTCCTATGGCTACACCTTC.

The V gene is TRBV2, the J gene TRBJ2-1; no clear D gene. CDR3 size: 15 residues. In germline, CDR1 is SNHLY, CDR2 FYNNEI. V was shortened by 6 bases and J by 8 bases, with 20 bases between the two germline ends. In nucleotides, the CDR3 is TGTGCCAGCAGGAGCCTGGGTGGGGTGTCGCATGAGCAGTTCTTC. Residues: CASRSLGGVSHEQFF.